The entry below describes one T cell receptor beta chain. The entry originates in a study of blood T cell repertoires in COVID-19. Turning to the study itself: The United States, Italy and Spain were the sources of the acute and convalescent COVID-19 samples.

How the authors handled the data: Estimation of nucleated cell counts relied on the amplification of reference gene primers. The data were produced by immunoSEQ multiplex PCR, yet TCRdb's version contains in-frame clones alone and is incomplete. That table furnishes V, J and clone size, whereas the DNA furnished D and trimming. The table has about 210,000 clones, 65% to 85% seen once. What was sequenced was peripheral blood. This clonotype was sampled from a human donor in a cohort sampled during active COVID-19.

This chain's CDR3 is CASKPEAEGTGELFF. CDR3 nucleotides: TGTGCCAGTAAGCCTGAGGCTGAGGGCACCGGGGAGCTGTTTTTT. V gene TRBV19 combines with J gene TRBJ2-2; weak D call: TRBD2 (5 bases). The CDR3 totals 15 residues. CDR1 and CDR2 from the germline V gene are LNHDA and SQIVND (reference sequence). V lost 7 bases and J lost 4, with 16 bases in between. The full variable domain, its missing parts supplied by reference TRBV19 and TRBJ2-2, is DGGITQSPKYLFRKEGQNVTLSCEQNLNHDAMYWYRQDPGQGLRLIYYSQIVNDFQKGDIAEGYSVSREKKESFPLTVTSAQKNPTAFYLCASKPEAEGTGELFFGEGSRLTVL.